Below, one TCR beta chain is given with its context. Its target is not known. The source of the sample is a study of cytomegalovirus exposure and HLA in healthy donors. The overall study: About 84% of 398 genotyped donors fell in the Caucasian-associated ancestry cluster. Broader study findings: Some public TCRs appeared in many individuals, while most sequences were rare. Sequencing likely generated an artifact that appeared as a cluster of highly shared sequence variants.

Germline V gives CDR1 SGHTA, CDR2 FQGTGA. This CDR3 has 13 residues. The germline V and J ends were trimmed by 5 bases and 7 bases, with 15 bases remaining between them. The PCR ran on 60 Vbeta and 13 Jbeta primers. Measured with immunoSEQ multiplex PCR; TCRdb has only the in-frame clones, and not every one. Here the sample spans around 110,000 clones, about 70% being singletons. The TCR was taken from a boy between 10 and 17 years old in good health and CMV-seronegative. The chain uses TRBV7-3 and TRBJ2-7; possible D gene TRBD1, 7 bases. The material sequenced was PBMCs. The CDR3 DNA is TGTGCCAGCAGCAATGCAGGGGGGAGTGAGCAGTACTTC. Protein product: CASSNAGGSEQYF.